These T cell receptor beta chains were read from a single sample in a study of shared clonotypes between healthy human individuals. Libraries were prepared by immunoSEQ multiplex PCR; TCRdb keeps only in-frame clonotypes and omits some of them. The sample contains around 620,000 clones, around 96% of which appear only once. Sequencing was done on a sample of naive CD8+ T cells sorted from blood. These receptors all come from a woman in her twenties or thirties in good health. CDR3s leave out the opening cysteine and the closing phenylalanine or tryptophan. Not all rows give a size; the values are once, few, many and, for expanded clones, a class.

v_gene	abundance	j_gene	CDR3aa
TRBV5-1	.	TRBJ2-3	ASRPLAGETDTQY
TRBV12-5	.	TRBJ2-2	ASGFWGTGELF
TRBV1	.	TRBJ1-3	TSSQGSRPIY
TRBV15	.	TRBJ1-2	ATSRDRGQGNHGYT
TRBV6-1	.	TRBJ1-5	ASISTDYGKPQH
TRBV6-1	.	.	AVSYEQY
TRBV27	.	TRBJ2-7	ASRSWGSEQY
TRBV27	.	TRBJ1-1	ASSLSFYESGGTEAF
TRBV28	.	TRBJ2-7	ASSPRLAYEQY
TRBV23-1	once	TRBJ1-5	ASSQSPGIVNQPQH
TRBV6-5	.	TRBJ2-7	ASSYGQEQY
TRBV2	.	TRBJ2-7	ASSATSYEQY
TRBV5-5	.	TRBJ1-2	ASSPRDTGSNYGYT
TRBV29-1	.	TRBJ2-1	SVVPSGSSYEQF
TRBV28	.	TRBJ2-7	ASSLNEDEQY
TRBV5-1	once	TRBJ2-7	ASRPAASSAYEQY
TRBV29-1	.	TRBJ1-2	SVEPGQGASHGYT
TRBV2	.	TRBJ2-1	ASQLAPSSYNEQF
TRBV7-8	.	TRBJ2-7	ASSGRTGYEQY
TRBV30	.	TRBJ1-4	AWSAPGTDEKLF
TRBV28	.	TRBJ2-3	ASSPYRVGHSTDTQY
TRBV28	.	TRBJ2-1	ASSFTYNEQF
TRBV10-2	.	TRBJ2-7	ASSEGAAYEQY
TRBV28	.	TRBJ1-4	ASKLQGGNEKLF
TRBV29-1	.	TRBJ2-3	SVGTGDSTDTQY
TRBV7-3	.	TRBJ2-7	ASSSYHSGEQY
TRBV7-9	.	TRBJ2-7	ASSLRTSNYYEQY
TRBV4-1	once	.	ASSQVSTGRTYEQY
TRBV11-2	.	TRBJ2-7	ASSSEGQALIYEQY
TRBV30	few	TRBJ2-7	AWSDGSGAYEQY
TRBV7-6	.	TRBJ2-1	ASSLVNEQF
TRBV29-1	.	TRBJ2-3	SVEDTTGTVTDTQY
TRBV11-2	.	TRBJ2-7	ASSLDWTGHSYEQY
TRBV6-6	once	TRBJ1-6	ASSYSGAGSPLH
TRBV10-2	.	TRBJ1-2	ASSESLAGRDGYT
TRBV19	.	.	ASTPSGSLGEQY
TRBV5-6	.	TRBJ1-1	ASTIVQDRNTEAF
TRBV27	once	TRBJ2-7	ASSHRSGYEQY
TRBV28	.	TRBJ2-3	ASLDLEADTQY
TRBV19	.	TRBJ1-2	ASTERRAWYGYT
TRBV27	.	TRBJ2-7	ASRPGLGSGEQY
TRBV27	.	TRBJ2-7	ASRLTGTSYAEQY
TRBV4-1	.	TRBJ2-3	ASSPDSSTDTQY
TRBV18	.	TRBJ2-2	ASSPQGNTGELF
TRBV5-1	.	TRBJ2-2	ASSLVFAGMNTGELF
TRBV19	.	TRBJ1-1	ASRLFGQLNTEAF
TRBV2	.	TRBJ2-1	ASSEGLASYNEQF
TRBV28	.	TRBJ1-5	ASSLWRGPQPQH
TRBV5-1	.	TRBJ1-1	ASSSGRDRPMNTEAF
TRBV4-1	.	TRBJ1-1	ASSQTHGLRNEAF
TRBV5-8	.	TRBJ2-7	ASSLGLGYEQY
TRBV2	.	TRBJ2-7	ASSEVGVSYEQY
TRBV27	.	TRBJ2-1	ASSSLAGRWDEQF
TRBV2	.	TRBJ2-1	AGSQNNEQF
TRBV10-3	.	TRBJ2-6	AISESPVGQGYSGANVLT
TRBV6-5	once	TRBJ2-3	ASSRTGSSTDTQY
TRBV27	.	TRBJ1-1	ASRAGHFNTEAF
TRBV29-1	.	TRBJ2-7	SVEEGDRGLPEQY
TRBV29-1	.	TRBJ1-2	SAEGVVSGQANYGYT
TRBV28	.	TRBJ2-3	ASSFLVADTQY